Below, 18 T cell receptor beta chains from the same sample are listed, as sequenced in a study of blood T cell repertoires in COVID-19 (dated by TCRdb to 2020 to 2022). Library preparation was by the immunoSEQ multiplex PCR assay. TCRdb took this table from immuneACCESS and kept in-frame rearrangements with V and J called. Such tables lack part of the clones; where checked against another copy, unresolved V genes explain under half of the gap, and the rest is unexplained. The sample profile shows fewer than 200,000 clones; roughly 71% of them were found once. Approximately 3.7% of the sample goes to the ten largest clones. Sequencing used peripheral blood. The receptors were gathered from an elderly woman with acute or convalescent COVID-19.

The J gene is TRBJ1-4, the V gene TRBV29-1; D might be TRBD1 (6 bases). The CDR3 is made up of 13 amino acids. Germline-derived CDR1 and CDR2 are SQVTM and ANQGSEA. V lost 7 bases to trimming and J lost 6 bases, with 15 bases between them. The CDR3 coding sequence is TGCAGCGCTGGGTGGGGGCGTGATGAAAAACTGTTTTTT. Protein: CSAGWGRDEKLFF.

In this sample, this clone turned up once. The chain recombines TRBV7-8 with TRBJ2-1; perhaps TRBD1 as D (6 bases). V was clipped by 5 bases and J by 0 bases, with 14 bases between them. The CDR3 has 16 amino acids. The V gene's germline CDR1 is SGHVS and CDR2 FQNEAQ. The CDR3, as DNA: TGTGCCAGCAGCACAACCTTAGGGGGCTCCTACAATGAGCAGTTCTTC. Translation: CASSTTLGGSYNEQFF.

This clone was picked up one time. The chain links TRBV29-1 to TRBJ1-3; D might be TRBD1 (6 bases). Germline V gene data show CDR1 as SQVTM and CDR2 as ANQGSEA. V was shortened by 8 bases and J by 3 bases, with 14 bases between the two germline ends. There are 13 residues in the CDR3. DNA of the CDR3: TGCAGCTACCAGGGGCGAGGTGGAAACACCATATATTTT. Protein: CSYQGRGGNTIYF.

The rearrangement joins TRBV11-2 to TRBJ2-1, with 11 bases identical to TRBD1. Germline CDR1 and CDR2: SGHAT and FQNNGV. V gave up 11 bases and J gave up 0 bases; unmatched junction bases: 15. The CDR3 totals 18 residues. DNA of the CDR3: TGTGCCTGCTGCTTAGTCTTCGGGACAGGGGGCTCCTACAATGAGCAGTTCTTC. Translation: CACCLVFGTGGSYNEQFF.

The chain couples TRBV19 to TRBJ2-5; 7 bases match TRBD1. Germline values: CDR1 LNHDA, CDR2 SQIVND (reference sequence). There are 16 residues in the CDR3. V gave up 3 bases and J gave up 2 bases; unmatched junction bases: 9. The CDR3 sequence is CASSINPSRGQETQYF. The CDR3 DNA sequence: TGTGCCAGTAGTATCAACCCTTCCAGGGGGCAAGAGACCCAGTACTTC.

This chain uses TRBV30 with TRBJ2-3, with 7 bases aligning to TRBD1. V dropped 2 bases and J dropped 2; count of bases not matched to a gene: 4. This CDR3 is 14 amino acids long. Germline V gene sequence: CDR1 GTSNPN, CDR2 SVGIG (reference sequence). CDR3 coding DNA: TGTGCCTGGAGTAAGGGACAGAACACAGATACGCAGTATTTT. Translation gives CAWSKGQNTDTQYF.

This chain uses TRBV6-5 with TRBJ1-1, with a tentative D call TRBD1 (5 bases). Germline values: CDR1 MNHEY, CDR2 SVGAGI. CDR3 length equals 12 residues. V was clipped by 3 bases and J by 9 bases, with 11 bases between them. The CDR3 region is CASSYEQAKAFF. CDR3 DNA: TGTGCCAGCAGTTATGAACAGGCGAAAGCTTTCTTT.

The V gene is TRBV11-3, the J gene TRBJ2-3, with a weak D call TRBD1 (6 bases). CDR1 and CDR2 (germline): SGHNT, YENEEA. The CDR3 covers 13 residues. Trimming took off 5 bases at V and 2 bases at J, with 8 bases between the two ends. CDR3 coding DNA: TGTGCCAGCAGCGCAGGGGACACAGATACGCAGTATTTT. Translating it yields CASSAGDTDTQYF.

The chain uses TRBV7-9 and TRBJ2-7; maybe TRBD1 (5 bases). Germline loops: CDR1 SEHNR, CDR2 FQNEAQ (reference sequence). This CDR3 comprises 13 residues. V was cut by 5 bases and J by 6 bases, with 14 bases left in between. Here the CDR3 DNA reads TGTGCCAGCAGCGAACAGGTGTCAGGCGAGCAGTACTTC. Its translation is CASSEQVSGEQYF.

The V call is TRBV6-1, the J call TRBJ1-6, with 10 bases that match TRBD1. Trimming at V came to 3 bases and at J to 9 bases, leaving 5 bases not matched to a gene. Germline V gene sequence: CDR1 MNHNS, CDR2 SASEGT. This CDR3 contains 15 residues. In nucleotides, the CDR3 is TGTGCCAGCAGTGAGACGACAGGGGGCTTTTCACCCCTCCACTTT. This gives the protein CASSETTGGFSPLHF.

The rearrangement links TRBV4-2 to TRBJ1-5; D perhaps matches TRBD1 (6 bases). The germline V gene has CDR1 LGHNA and CDR2 YNFKEQ. The CDR3 is 16 residues long. V gave up 1 base and J gave up 5 bases, with 15 bases separating them. CDR3 in DNA: TGTGCCAGCAGCCAAGGTCCCGACAGGCCCGATCAGCCCCAGCATTTT. Protein: CASSQGPDRPDQPQHF.

The CDR3 protein is CSVPDRGGGYGYTF. The CDR3 DNA follows: TGCAGCGTTCCAGACAGGGGAGGTGGATATGGCTACACCTTC. The V gene is TRBV29-1, the J gene TRBJ1-2; TRBD1 aligns across 8 bases. V was clipped by 5 bases and J by 5 bases; unmatched bases: 10. Per germline, CDR1 SQVTM and CDR2 ANQGSEA. The CDR3 sequence is 14 residues long.

The rearrangement uses TRBV29-1 and TRBJ2-7; 8 positions match TRBD2. The CDR3 totals 20 residues. Germline lookup yields CDR1 SQVTM and CDR2 ANQGSEA. V lost 5 bases, J lost 2 bases, and 26 bases stayed unmatched. The CDR3 here is CSVNMLQMVGGAGGPYEQYF. Here the CDR3 DNA reads TGCAGCGTTAACATGCTTCAGATGGTCGGGGGGGCCGGGGGACCCTACGAGCAGTACTTC.

The J gene is TRBJ2-2, the V gene TRBV24-1; 13 bases are shared with TRBD2. V dropped 3 bases and J dropped 6; count of bases not matched to a gene: 3. From germline, CDR1 is KGHDR and CDR2 SFDVKD. CDR3 size: 16 residues. The CDR3 here is CATSDPGLAGAGELFF. CDR3 coding DNA: TGTGCCACCAGTGATCCCGGACTAGCGGGGGCCGGGGAGCTGTTTTTT.

This clone came up once. This chain links TRBV6-5 with TRBJ1-2, with TRBD1 matching 7 bases. Unmatched junction bases numbered 1, after V lost 2 bases and J lost 4 bases. CDR1 is MNHEY and CDR2 is SVGAGI in the germline V gene. There are 13 residues in the CDR3. In DNA form, the CDR3 reads TGTGCCAGCAGTTACAGACAGGGCTATGGCTACACCTTC. Translated: CASSYRQGYGYTF.

The rearrangement uses TRBV25-1 and TRBJ1-4; D is undetermined. Between the trimmed V and J ends, which lost 6 bases and 4 bases, there was a span of 21 bases. The germline V gene has CDR1 MGHDK and CDR2 SYGVNS. There are 17 residues in the CDR3. The CDR3 protein is CASSPSDMGSLNEKLFF. CDR3 nucleotides: TGTGCCAGCAGCCCCTCTGATATGGGCAGCCTTAATGAAAAACTGTTTTTT.

This clone has a handful of counts. V and J are TRBV19 and TRBJ1-1; D is perhaps TRBD1 (5 bases). The CDR3 is made up of 14 amino acids. V lost 3 bases to trimming and J lost 0 bases, with 8 bases between them. Germline assignment: CDR1 LNHDA and CDR2 SQIVND (reference sequence). Written as DNA, the CDR3 is TGTGCCAGTAGTATGTGGGGCATGAACACTGAAGCTTTCTTT. Protein product: CASSMWGMNTEAFF.

The CDR3 nucleotides are TGTGCCAGCAGCTTAGCCGGGACAAACAATGAGCAGTTCTTC. Protein sequence: CASSLAGTNNEQFF. The gene calls are TRBV7-7 and TRBJ2-1; TRBD1 might be the D (6 bases). The CDR3 sequence is 14 residues long. The ends were cut back, 0 bases at V and 5 bases at J, with 8 bases in the middle. Germline CDR1 SSHAT, CDR2 FNYEAQ (reference sequence).